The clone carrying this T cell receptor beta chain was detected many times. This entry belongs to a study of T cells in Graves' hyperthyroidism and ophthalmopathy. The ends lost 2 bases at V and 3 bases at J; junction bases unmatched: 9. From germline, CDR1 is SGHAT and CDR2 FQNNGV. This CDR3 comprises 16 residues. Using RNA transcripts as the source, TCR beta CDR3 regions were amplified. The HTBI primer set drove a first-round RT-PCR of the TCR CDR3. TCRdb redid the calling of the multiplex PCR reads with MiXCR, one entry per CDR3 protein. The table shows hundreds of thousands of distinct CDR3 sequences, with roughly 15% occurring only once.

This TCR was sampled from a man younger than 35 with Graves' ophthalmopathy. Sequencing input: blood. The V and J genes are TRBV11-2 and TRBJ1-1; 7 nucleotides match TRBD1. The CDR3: CASSLRDRNRDTEAFF. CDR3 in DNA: TGTGCCAGCAGCTTACGGGACAGAAATCGGGACACTGAAGCTTTCTTT.